This T cell receptor beta chain comes out of a study of prognosis after radiotherapy for stage I lung cancer. Genomic DNA was the source, and TCR beta CDR3 was amplified from it by two-round multiplex PCR. Initially, in first-round PCR, primers specific to each TRBV and TRBJ gene were used. TCRdb fed the multiplex PCR reads into MiXCR, producing one record per CDR3 protein. The table includes tens of thousands of distinct CDR3 sequences, roughly 25% detected once. The table lists this clonotype with many counts. The CDR3 covers 17 residues. V shed 9 bases and J 1 base; nucleotides not matched to a gene: 10. Germline CDR1 is LNHDA and CDR2 is SQIVND (reference sequence).

Sequences were derived from PBMCs, sampled before or after stereotactic body radiation therapy (not recorded which). The chain couples TRBV19 to TRBJ2-1, with 12 nucleotides matching TRBD2. The clonotype originates from a donor over 45 with non-small cell lung cancer. CDR3 residues: CARSPGTSGSSYNEQFF. DNA for the CDR3: TGTGCCAGGAGCCCTGGGACTAGCGGGTCATCCTACAATGAGCAGTTCTTC.